This T cell receptor beta chain was retrieved from a study of T cells in Graves' hyperthyroidism and ophthalmopathy. Whole-study context: It was at initial diagnosis, before any treatment, that peripheral blood was collected. Whole-study results and caveats: Blood also contained most expanded thyroid clonotypes above 0.001.

For the diagnoses, clinical symptoms, serum thyroxine and TRAb, thyroid ultrasound and orbital computed tomography were used. Out of 10 ml of fresh peripheral blood came the PBMCs. A word on this clonotype: Its antigen is still unknown.

Amplification of TCR beta CDR3 regions used RNA as the template. Using the HTBI primer set, a first-round RT-PCR was run on the TCR CDR3. TCRdb re-derived calls from the multiplex PCR reads in MiXCR, one entry per CDR3 protein. The table lists about 640,000 distinct CDR3 sequences, less than 25% of them singletons. Sequences were obtained from blood. The sequence derives from a man aged 25 to 40 with Graves' ophthalmopathy.

CDR3 region: CASSFADRGQVEQFF. Written as DNA, the CDR3 is TGTGCCAGCAGTTTTGCGGACAGGGGGCAGGTTGAGCAGTTCTTC. This chain uses TRBV28 with TRBJ2-1, with 11 nucleotides matching TRBD1. The CDR3 contains 15 residues. V gave up 3 bases and J gave up 9 bases; unmatched junction bases: 7. Germline V gives CDR1 MDHEN, CDR2 SYDVKM. The full variable domain, its missing parts supplied by reference TRBV28 and TRBJ2-1, is DVKVTQSSRYLVKRTGEKVFLECVQDMDHENMFWYRQDPGLGLRLIYFSYDVKMKEKGDIPEGYSVSREKKERFSLILESASTNQTSMYLCASSFADRGQVEQFFGPGTRLTVL.